Below are 13 T cell receptor beta chains sequenced from a single sample in a study of cytomegalovirus exposure and HLA in healthy donors. 13 Jbeta primers and 60 Vbeta primers were used for the PCR. The table came from immunoSEQ multiplex PCR; TCRdb's copy has only in-frame clones and leaves some out. The table lists 100,000 to 150,000 clones, 15% to 20% of them singletons. The sequenced sample was PBMCs. These receptors all come from a female donor in good health and CMV-seropositive.

In its sample, this clone was seen a few times. Here the CDR3 reads CASSQLSDREETQYF. In DNA, the CDR3 is TGTGCCAGCAGCCAATTAAGCGACAGGGAAGAGACCCAGTACTTC. The chain has TRBV4-2 and TRBJ2-5; 7 bases agree with TRBD1. This CDR3 is 15 amino acids long. V lost 2 bases and J lost 3; bases outside the gene matches: 6. Germline V gene lookup returns CDR1 LGHNA and CDR2 YNFKEQ.

The genes are TRBV10-2 and TRBJ2-4; 7 bases fit TRBD1. Germline assignment: CDR1 WSHSY and CDR2 SAAADI. V lost 5 bases and J lost 0; bases outside the gene matches: 4. The CDR3 is 15 amino acids. CDR3 amino acids: CASSQTGLAKNIQYF. CDR3 sequence (DNA): TGCGCCAGCAGTCAGACAGGGTTAGCCAAAAACATTCAGTACTTC.

The J gene is TRBJ2-3, the V gene TRBV6-1; D call uncertain. V was trimmed by 8 bases and J by 4 bases, leaving 7 bases between them. Germline V gene sequence: CDR1 MNHNS, CDR2 SASEGT. The CDR3 loop spans 11 amino acids. The CDR3 loop is CASGGPDTQYF. In nucleotides, the CDR3 is TGTGCCAGCGGCGGCCCAGATACGCAGTATTTT.

A few counts support this clone. The chain links TRBV10-3 to TRBJ2-7; 7 positions match TRBD1. The length of the CDR3 is 14 residues. Trimming cost V 6 bases and J 1 base; bases outside gene matches: 6. The germline V gene encodes CDR1 ENHRY and CDR2 SYGVKD. In nucleotides, the CDR3 is TGTGCCATCAGCATTGACAGGGAGTCCTACGAGCAGTACTTC. Its protein is CAISIDRESYEQYF.

The V call is TRBV6-5, the J call TRBJ1-5, with D perhaps matching TRBD1 (5 bases). CDR1 and CDR2 (germline): MNHEY, SVGAGI. The V gene lost 10 bases and the J gene lost 7 bases, with 14 bases spanning the gap. The CDR3 spans 12 residues. CDR3 coding DNA: TGTGCCACGAAGACCCCAGGGCAGCCCCAGCATTTT. Its translation is CATKTPGQPQHF.

The chain is built from TRBV5-1 and TRBJ1-1; D gene uncertain. Between the trimmed V and J ends, which lost 0 bases and 0 bases, there was a span of 3 bases. CDR1 is SGHRS and CDR2 is YFSETQ in the germline V gene. The CDR3 is made up of 13 amino acids. As DNA, the CDR3 is TGCGCCAGCAGCTTGGGAGTGAACACTGAAGCTTTCTTT. This translates into CASSLGVNTEAFF.

This chain joins TRBV2 and TRBJ2-5; 8 positions agree with TRBD1. V shed 6 bases and J 5 bases; nucleotides not matched to a gene: 11. The length of the CDR3 is 15 residues. Germline V CDR1 and CDR2: SNHLY, FYNNEI. This CDR3 reads CASSGGAGGGETQYF. The CDR3 DNA is TGTGCCAGCAGCGGGGGTGCAGGGGGCGGGGAGACCCAGTACTTC.

There are a few counts of this clone. As DNA, the CDR3 is TGTGCCAGCAGGCGCGGCAAACAGGGGACTGAAGCTTTCTTT. Protein sequence: CASRRGKQGTEAFF. The chain has TRBV27 and TRBJ1-1; 7 bases are shared with TRBD1. This CDR3 has 14 amino acids. J gave up 5 bases and V 6 bases, and 9 bases lay outside the gene matches. CDR1 is MNHEY, CDR2 SMNVEV, per germline (reference sequence).

In its sample, this clone was seen a few times. The DNA of the CDR3 is TGTGCCAGCAGTCCCGGGACAGGGCTACAGAACACCGGGGAGCTGTTTTTT. Residues: CASSPGTGLQNTGELFF. The genes are TRBV28 and TRBJ2-2, with 9 bases matching TRBD1. This CDR3 comprises 17 residues. V dropped 5 bases and J dropped 1; count of bases not matched to a gene: 8. CDR1 MDHEN and CDR2 SYDVKM come from the germline V gene. Using reference TRBV28 and TRBJ2-2 for the parts outside the CDR3, the full variable domain is DVKVTQSSRYLVKRTGEKVFLECVQDMDHENMFWYRQDPGLGLRLIYFSYDVKMKEKGDIPEGYSVSREKKERFSLILESASTNQTSMYLCASSPGTGLQNTGELFFGEGSRLTVL.

This clone was seen a few times. The chain's CDR3 is CASSFRQAGDEQYF. The CDR3 nucleotides are TGTGCCAGCAGTTTCCGACAGGCCGGGGACGAGCAGTACTTC. The chain links TRBV27 to TRBJ2-7; possibly TRBD1 for D (6 bases). CDR1 MNHEY and CDR2 SMNVEV come from the germline V gene (reference sequence). The CDR3 runs to 14 residues. Trimming stripped 3 bases from V and 5 bases from J, with 14 bases between.

This rearrangement joins TRBV5-1 to TRBJ1-5; D unresolved. V was clipped by 0 bases and J by 3 bases, with 7 bases between them. The germline CDR1 and CDR2 sequences are SGHRS and YFSETQ. The CDR3 extends over 14 amino acids. Here the CDR3 reads CASSLAGHNQPQHF. The CDR3 nucleotides are TGCGCCAGCAGCTTGGCAGGTCACAATCAGCCCCAGCATTTT.

This clone was recorded a few times. The chain uses TRBV13 and TRBJ2-3; 9 bases are shared with TRBD1. The CDR3 is 17 amino acids. Germline V gene sequence: CDR1 PRHDT, CDR2 FYEKMQ (reference sequence). Germline trimming cut 5 bases from V and 1 base from J; bases unmatched to any gene: 10. CDR3 in amino acids: CASSPHGRTGGTDTQYF. CDR3 nucleotides: TGTGCCAGCAGCCCCCACGGGAGGACAGGGGGCACAGATACGCAGTATTTT.

The genes are TRBV5-4 and TRBJ2-2; D not certain. Germline V gene lookup returns CDR1 SGHNT and CDR2 YYREEE (reference sequence). The CDR3 sequence is 15 residues long. V gave up 9 bases and J gave up 3 bases, with 18 bases separating them. CDR3 coding DNA: TGTGCCACCCTAAGCACTTCACGAGACACCGGGGAGCTGTTTTTT. Translation: CATLSTSRDTGELFF.